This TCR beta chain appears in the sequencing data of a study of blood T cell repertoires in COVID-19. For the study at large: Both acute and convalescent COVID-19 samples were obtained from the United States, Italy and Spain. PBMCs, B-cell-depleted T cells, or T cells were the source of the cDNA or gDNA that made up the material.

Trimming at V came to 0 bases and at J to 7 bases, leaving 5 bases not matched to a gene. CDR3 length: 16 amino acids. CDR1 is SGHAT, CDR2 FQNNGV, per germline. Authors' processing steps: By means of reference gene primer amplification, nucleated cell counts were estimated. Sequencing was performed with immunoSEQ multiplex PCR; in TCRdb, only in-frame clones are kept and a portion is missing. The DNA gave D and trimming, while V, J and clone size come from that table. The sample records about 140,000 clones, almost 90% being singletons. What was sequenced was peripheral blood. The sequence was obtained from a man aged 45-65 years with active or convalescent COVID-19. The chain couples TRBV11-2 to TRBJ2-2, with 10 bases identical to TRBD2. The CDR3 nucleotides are TGTGCCAGCAGCTTAGATAGACTAGCGGGCGGCGGGGAGCTGTTTTTT. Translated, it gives CASSLDRLAGGGELFF.